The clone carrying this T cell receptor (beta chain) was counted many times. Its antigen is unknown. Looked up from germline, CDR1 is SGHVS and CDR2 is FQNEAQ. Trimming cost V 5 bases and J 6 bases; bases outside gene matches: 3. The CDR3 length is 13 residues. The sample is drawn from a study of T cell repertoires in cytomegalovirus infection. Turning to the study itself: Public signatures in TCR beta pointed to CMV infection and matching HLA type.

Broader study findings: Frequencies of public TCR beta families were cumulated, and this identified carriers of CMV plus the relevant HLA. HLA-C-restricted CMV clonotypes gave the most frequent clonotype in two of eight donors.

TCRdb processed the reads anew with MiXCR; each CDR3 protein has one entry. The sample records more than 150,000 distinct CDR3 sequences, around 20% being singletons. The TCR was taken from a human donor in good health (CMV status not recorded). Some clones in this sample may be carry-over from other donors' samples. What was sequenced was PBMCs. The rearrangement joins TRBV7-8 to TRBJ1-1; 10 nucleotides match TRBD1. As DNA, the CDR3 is TGTGCCAGCAGCCGGGACAGGGGCTCTGAAGCTTTCTTT. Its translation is CASSRDRGSEAFF.